One and the same sample provided the 2 T cell receptor beta chains below, sequenced in a study of beta chain features in type 1 diabetes. The authors reverse transcribed all of the isolated RNA, so sequencing captured expressed TCRB transcripts. TCRdb's table, derived via immunoSEQ multiplex PCR, lists solely in-frame clones and lacks some. The sample carries hundreds of thousands of clones, roughly 13% recorded once. Sample: naive CD4+ T cells from blood. The receptors shown here come from a man between 18 and 35 years old in good health.

In its sample, this clone was seen a few times. The chain joins TRBV7-9 to TRBJ2-1; D perhaps matches TRBD2 (6 bases). Between the trimmed V and J ends, which lost 1 base and 5 bases, there was a span of 6 bases. This CDR3 is built from 13 residues. The germline gives CDR1 SEHNR, CDR2 FQNEAQ (reference sequence). DNA for the CDR3: TGTGCCAGCAGCTTAGGGAGGGACAATGAGCAGTTCTTC. It codes for CASSLGRDNEQFF.

The chain couples TRBV5-1 to TRBJ2-1, with 8 positions matching TRBD2. The germline CDR1 and CDR2 sequences are SGHRS and YFSETQ. Trimming took 0 bases from V and 0 from J; bases not matched to a gene: 5. The CDR3 is 17 amino acids. As DNA, the CDR3 is TGCGCCAGCAGCTTGGAAGGCAGCGGGAGCTCCTACAATGAGCAGTTCTTC. It yields the protein CASSLEGSGSSYNEQFF. The variable domain in full, completed from reference TRBV5-1 and TRBJ2-1, reads KAGVTQTPRYLIKTRGQQVTLSCSPISGHRSVSWYQQTPGQGLQFLFEYFSETQRNKGNFPGRFSGRQFSNSRSEMNVSTLELGDSALYLCASSLEGSGSSYNEQFFGPGTRLTVL.